The 14 T cell receptor beta chains below all came from one sample that was sequenced in a study of blood T cells in healthy people across ages. A second PCR of 7 to 11 cycles used a sample-barcoded 5' primer and a J-beta primer mix. TCRdb independently ran MiXCR on the 5' RACE reads; one entry per CDR3 protein. This sample has about 1,500,000 distinct CDR3 sequences, with approximately 28% found just once. The sequenced sample consisted of blood. These TCRs come from a woman aged 30 to 39 in good health.

Only a few counts were recorded for this clonotype. The CDR3 DNA follows: TGTGCCAGCAGCCCTGACTCGGGGTTCAAGAGGACCCTGTACTTC. Translated: CASSPDSGFKRTLYF. This rearrangement joins TRBV7-9 to TRBJ2-7; tentative D call: TRBD2 (5 bases). CDR1 and CDR2 (germline): SEHNR, FQNEAQ (reference sequence). The CDR3 extends over 15 amino acids. Trimming took off 5 bases at V and 12 bases at J, with 26 bases between the two ends.

The table lists this clonotype with many counts. The genes are TRBV4-3 and TRBJ1-5, with unresolved D. Germline CDR1 is LGHNA and CDR2 is YSLEER. The CDR3 is 19 residues long. Trimming removed 6 bases from V and 0 bases from J, with 24 bases in between. The CDR3 DNA reads TGCGCCAGCAGTCTCGACAAATCTTTACGGTGGAGTAGCAATCAGCCCCAGCATTTT. Its protein product is CASSLDKSLRWSSNQPQHF.

J is TRBJ2-5 and V is TRBV5-1, with 7 bases aligning to TRBD2. The ends lost 2 bases at V and 4 bases at J; junction bases unmatched: 8. CDR3 length equals 15 residues. The germline V gene encodes CDR1 SGHRS and CDR2 YFSETQ. CDR3 residues: CASSFWTSQAETQYF. In nucleotides, the CDR3 is TGCGCCAGCAGCTTTTGGACTAGTCAAGCAGAGACCCAGTACTTC.

This clonotype was picked up a small number of times. The chain uses TRBV5-1 and TRBJ1-2; tentatively, D is TRBD1 (5 bases). Germline V gene data show CDR1 as SGHRS and CDR2 as YFSETQ. With 3 bases removed from V and 2 bases from J, the gap between germline ends came to 11 bases. The length of the CDR3 is 14 residues. The CDR3 DNA is TGCGCCAGCAGCTATGAGGGACGGAACTATGGCTACACCTTC. Translating gives CASSYEGRNYGYTF.

The chain carries TRBV6-1 and TRBJ1-4; D might be TRBD1 (5 bases). CDR1 is MNHNS and CDR2 is SASEGT in the germline V gene. Trimming removed 6 bases at V and 0 bases at J, with 20 bases between. The CDR3 length is 18 residues. In DNA, the CDR3 is TGTGCCAGCAGCAAGAAATTCAGAGGGACGGCAACTAATGAAAAACTGTTTTTT. It encodes CASSKKFRGTATNEKLFF.

In its sample, this clonotype was seen a few times. The chain carries TRBV7-9 and TRBJ2-2; D might be TRBD2 (6 bases). V was trimmed by 2 bases and J by 6 bases, leaving 10 bases between them. Germline lookup yields CDR1 SEHNR and CDR2 FQNEAQ (reference sequence). This CDR3 contains 14 residues. CDR3: CASSLLGGPGELFF. DNA of the CDR3: TGTGCCAGCAGCTTACTCGGGGGTCCCGGGGAGCTGTTTTTT.

As regards this clonotype: A much larger clone lies one base from this, so it may be a read error. V and J are TRBV2 and TRBJ2-3; D is unresolved. From germline, CDR1 is SNHLY and CDR2 FYNNEI. The CDR3 sequence is 11 residues long. CDR3 bases: TGTGCCTGCAGTGACGGAGATACGCAGTATTTT. It is translated as CACSDGDTQYF.

The V call is TRBV20-1, the J call TRBJ1-1, with D unresolved. The CDR3 length is 14 residues. Trimming removed 5 bases at V and 1 base at J, with 14 bases between. CDR1 DFQATT and CDR2 SNEGSKA come from the germline V gene (reference sequence). This CDR3 reads CSALNPQKNTEAFF. CDR3 nucleotide sequence: TGCAGTGCTCTAAACCCCCAGAAGAACACTGAAGCTTTCTTT.

This clonotype has a handful of counts. The CDR3: CSASEVVTTEAFF. CDR3 coding DNA: TGCAGTGCTAGTGAGGTGGTGACCACTGAAGCTTTCTTT. V and J are TRBV20-1 and TRBJ1-1; D is undetermined. The germline CDR1 and CDR2 sequences are DFQATT and SNEGSKA (reference sequence). CDR3 length: 13 residues. Trimming removed 3 bases at V and 4 bases at J, with 12 bases between.

This clonotype was counted only a few times. V and J are TRBV30 and TRBJ1-2; TRBD1 aligns across 8 bases. The trim removed 3 bases at V and 4 bases at J, leaving 7 bases unmatched. The CDR3 has 14 residues. Germline V lookup: CDR1 GTSNPN, CDR2 SVGIG (reference sequence). The CDR3 region has the DNA TGTGCCTGGAGGGTATTCACAGGGGGCTATGGCTACACCTTC. Its protein is CAWRVFTGGYGYTF. The full variable domain, in which reference TRBV30 and TRBJ1-2 provide the parts outside the CDR3, is SQTIHQWPATLVQPVGSPLSLECTVEGTSNPNLYWYRQAAGRGLQLLFYSVGIGQISSEVPQNLSASRPQDRQFILSSKKLLLSDSGFYLCAWRVFTGGYGYTFGSGTRLTVV.

The sample holds a few counts of this clonotype. V is TRBV12-3 or TRBV12-4 and J is TRBJ2-3; D is perhaps TRBD2 (5 bases). CDR3 size: 13 residues. V dropped 5 bases and J dropped 4 bases, with 10 bases sitting between them. The CDR3 DNA follows: TGTGCCAGCAGTGAGCTAGCTGCAGATACGCAGTATTTT. Translating gives CASSELAADTQYF.

As concerns this clonotype: One base away lies a much larger clone, so this may be a sequencing read error. V and J are TRBV6-5 and TRBJ2-5; a possible D gene is TRBD2 (6 bases). Trimming stripped 6 bases from V and 0 bases from J, with 11 bases between. The CDR3 extends over 14 amino acids. Germline CDR1 MNHEY, CDR2 SVGAGI. The CDR3 loop reads CASSRRAYQETQYF. As DNA, the CDR3 is TGTGCCAGCAGCCGGAGGGCCTACCAAGAGACCCAGTACTTC.

About this clonotype: This may arise from a read error, as a much more abundant clone is one base away. This chain uses TRBV2 with TRBJ2-7, with D possibly being TRBD1 (5 bases). Trimming removed 10 bases at V and 3 bases at J, with 10 bases between. The CDR3 spans 11 residues. The V gene's germline CDR1 is SNHLY and CDR2 FYNNEI. The CDR3 DNA reads TGTGCCATAAGCAGGGACTACGAGCAGTACTTC. It is translated as CAISRDYEQYF.

This sequence joins TRBV28 and TRBJ1-6; possible D gene TRBD1, 6 bases. The germline V and J ends were trimmed by 8 bases and 6 bases, with 17 bases remaining between them. Germline V gene sequence: CDR1 MDHEN, CDR2 SYDVKM. The CDR3 has 15 residues. The CDR3 protein is CASHWGGRPNSPLHF. In nucleotides, the CDR3 is TGTGCCAGCCACTGGGGGGGCCGACCTAATTCACCCCTCCACTTT. Full variable domain (rest looked up from reference TRBV28 and TRBJ1-6): DVKVTQSSRYLVKRTGEKVFLECVQDMDHENMFWYRQDPGLGLRLIYFSYDVKMKEKGDIPEGYSVSREKKERFSLILESASTNQTSMYLCASHWGGRPNSPLHFGNGTRLTVT.